Sequencing of this TCR beta chain was carried out in a study of chronic HIV infection and antiretroviral therapy. This clonotype occurred a few times. MiXCR, run by TCRdb on the 5' RACE reads, gives a single entry per CDR3 protein. The sample shows some 46,000 distinct CDR3 sequences, about 20% of them seen only once. This CDR3 spans 13 amino acids. V lost 7 bases and J lost 6, with 14 bases in between. The germline gives CDR1 SNHLY, CDR2 FYNNEI. The origin of this receptor is an adult who had HIV and had not received antiretroviral therapy, or was an uninfected healthy control (not recorded which). The chain is built from TRBV2 and TRBJ2-3, with D unclear. The source material was peripheral blood. CDR3 DNA: TGTGCCAGCATGGTCCCCCCCCTGGATACGCAGTATTTT. The encoded protein is CASMVPPLDTQYF.